This TCR beta chain stems from a study of blood T cell repertoires in COVID-19. Across the whole study: Samples came from the United States, Italy and Spain, spanning acute and convalescent COVID-19.

Patients of the Seattle cohort, enrolled during active infection, were followed longitudinally. Germline CDR1 reads SGDLS; CDR2 reads YYNGEE. This CDR3 has 16 amino acids. V shed 0 bases, J shed 4 bases, and the junction held 7 bases outside the gene matches. In the original analysis: Amplification from reference gene primers served as the basis for estimated nucleated cell counts. Clones were read by immunoSEQ multiplex PCR, and TCRdb kept only the in-frame ones, dropping some. V and J calls and clone size are as listed in that table; D and trimming were resolved from the DNA. The repertoire has some 360,000 clones, more than 75% of them found once; the top ten carry about 2.1%.

The clonotype was recovered from a woman in her sixties or seventies with COVID-19, enrolled during active disease. The material sequenced was peripheral blood. The chain joins TRBV9 to TRBJ1-5, with 7 nucleotides matching TRBD1. The CDR3 nucleotides are TGTGCCAGCAGCGTAGACGGCAGGGGGGAGAATCAGCCCCAGCATTTT. Its translation: CASSVDGRGENQPQHF.